The 21 T cell receptor beta chains given below trace back to one sample, sequenced in a study of blood T cell repertoires in COVID-19. Generated by immunoSEQ multiplex PCR, the TCRdb table keeps only in-frame clones and is missing some. The sample consists of 250,000 to 350,000 clones, roughly 90% of them appearing once. Input material: peripheral blood. The source of these receptors is a woman in her forties or fifties who had recovered from COVID-19.

This clone was detected a few times. J is TRBJ1-5 and V is TRBV19; 8 bases line up with TRBD1. V shed 6 bases and J 7 bases; nucleotides not matched to a gene: 11. Germline V gene data show CDR1 as LNHDA and CDR2 as SQIVND (reference sequence). This CDR3 has 15 amino acids. The CDR3 sequence is CASRNSDRVGQPQHF. The CDR3 coding sequence is TGTGCCAGTAGGAACTCGGACAGGGTCGGACAGCCCCAGCATTTT.

This chain uses TRBV5-1 with TRBJ1-1, with D hard to call. V dropped 5 bases and J dropped 4 bases, with 12 bases sitting between them. The germline CDR1 and CDR2 sequences are SGHRS and YFSETQ. CDR3 length: 13 amino acids. CDR3 loop: CASRRMSITEAFF. In DNA, the CDR3 is TGCGCCAGCAGGAGAATGAGTATCACTGAAGCTTTCTTT. The full variable domain, with the rest looked up from reference TRBV5-1 and TRBJ1-1, is KAGVTQTPRYLIKTRGQQVTLSCSPISGHRSVSWYQQTPGQGLQFLFEYFSETQRNKGNFPGRFSGRQFSNSRSEMNVSTLELGDSALYLCASRRMSITEAFFGQGTRLTVV.

The rearrangement uses TRBV6-5 and TRBJ1-6; no reliable D call. There are 13 residues in the CDR3. V lost 7 bases and J 9 bases, leaving 13 bases between the germline ends. From germline, CDR1 is MNHEY and CDR2 SVGAGI. CDR3 sequence (DNA): TGTGCCAGCATCCGAACACGGAGTTCACCCCTCCACTTT. Encoded protein: CASIRTRSSPLHF.

This clone occurred a few times. The rearrangement uses TRBV27 and TRBJ2-7, with D maybe TRBD1 (6 bases). Germline lookup yields CDR1 MNHEY and CDR2 SMNVEV (reference sequence). Deletions cut 5 bases from V and 3 bases from J, with 14 bases between. The length of the CDR3 is 14 residues. The CDR3 DNA reads TGTGCCAGCAGTCCCTTACAGGGAATCTACGAGCAGTACTTC. It encodes CASSPLQGIYEQYF.

The chain is built from TRBV6-1 and TRBJ2-7; D is ambiguous. V gave up 1 base and J gave up 2 bases, with 6 bases separating them. Germline values: CDR1 MNHNS, CDR2 SASEGT. The CDR3 is 13 residues long. CDR3 nucleotide sequence: TGTGCCAGCAGTGAAGGGGCCCCCTACGAGCAGTACTTC. Its translation is CASSEGAPYEQYF.

The V and J genes are TRBV5-4 and TRBJ1-1, with D unclear. V lost 4 bases, J lost 1 base, and 8 bases lay in between. CDR1 and CDR2 (germline): SGHNT, YYREEE (reference sequence). The CDR3 sequence is 13 residues long. The DNA for the CDR3 is TGTGCCAGCAGCGTGACTGAGAACACTGAAGCTTTCTTT. Protein sequence: CASSVTENTEAFF.

Here the CDR3 reads CASSQVGGTSGVRSQETQYF. CDR3 nucleotide sequence: TGTGCCAGCAGCCAAGTGGGGGGGACTAGCGGGGTACGGTCCCAAGAGACCCAGTACTTC. The chain carries TRBV4-2 and TRBJ2-5, with 13 bases lining up with TRBD2. This CDR3 has 20 amino acids. Germline CDR1 and CDR2: LGHNA and YNFKEQ. Germline trimming cut 1 base from V and 1 base from J; bases unmatched to any gene: 12.

This clone has at least ten counts. The chain uses TRBV11-3 and TRBJ2-2, with D unresolved. This CDR3 is built from 15 residues. The germline V gene encodes CDR1 SGHNT and CDR2 YENEEA. Trimming cost V 5 bases and J 5 bases, with 15 bases left between them. The CDR3 DNA sequence: TGTGCCAGCAGCCCGGAGTCGGTGAGGACCGGGGAGCTGTTTTTT. It is translated as CASSPESVRTGELFF.

The chain recombines TRBV7-2 with TRBJ1-3, with a weak D call TRBD1 (6 bases). Germline values: CDR1 SGHTA, CDR2 FQGNSA. Trimming took 0 bases from V and 7 from J, leaving 7 bases between them. This CDR3 is 13 amino acids long. CDR3: CASSLAQGNTIYF. CDR3 nucleotides: TGTGCCAGCAGCTTAGCCCAGGGGAACACCATATATTTT. The complete variable domain, with remaining parts taken from reference TRBV7-2 and TRBJ1-3, reads GAGVSQSPSNKVTEKGKDVELRCDPISGHTALYWYRQSLGQGLEFLIYFQGNSAPDKSGLPSDRFSAERTGGSVSTLTIQRTQQEDSAVYLCASSLAQGNTIYFGEGSWLTVV.

As DNA, the CDR3 is TGTGCCAGCAGCGTCGACAGGGATATTCAGCCCCAGCATTTT. Encoded protein: CASSVDRDIQPQHF. This rearrangement joins TRBV7-9 to TRBJ1-5; 7 nucleotides match TRBD1. The CDR3 consists of 14 residues. The V segment lost 5 bases and the J segment 6 bases; nucleotides outside the gene matches: 7. The germline V gene has CDR1 SEHNR and CDR2 FQNEAQ (reference sequence).

The CDR3, as DNA: TGTGCCAGCAGCGGTGACAGGGTTTTCAACTATGGCTACACCTTC. Its protein product is CASSGDRVFNYGYTF. The rearrangement uses TRBV7-2 and TRBJ1-2; 7 nucleotides align to TRBD1. J was trimmed by 2 bases and V by 5 bases; bases with no gene match: 8. The CDR3 loop spans 15 amino acids. The germline CDR1 and CDR2 sequences are SGHTA and FQGNSA.

CDR3 residues: CAWQEGRYEQYF. In DNA form, the CDR3 reads TGTGCCTGGCAGGAGGGTAGGTACGAGCAGTACTTC. The gene calls are TRBV30 and TRBJ2-7; D is possibly TRBD2 (6 bases). The CDR3 contains 12 residues. Trimming took off 5 bases at V and 4 bases at J, with 12 bases between the two ends. Germline V gene lookup returns CDR1 GTSNPN and CDR2 SVGIG (reference sequence).

The gene calls are TRBV7-9 and TRBJ1-3; 11 bases agree with TRBD1. Germline-derived CDR1 and CDR2 are SEHNR and FQNEAQ (reference sequence). The CDR3 has 17 residues. V gave up 4 bases and J gave up 3 bases; unmatched junction bases: 8. The DNA of the CDR3 is TGTGCCAGCAGCTCCCGGACAGGGGGCGATGATGGAAACACCATATATTTT. It is translated as CASSSRTGGDDGNTIYF. The variable domain in full, with the rest retrieved from reference TRBV7-9 and TRBJ1-3, is DTGVSQNPRHKITKRGQNVTFRCDPISEHNRLYWYRQTLGQGPEFLTYFQNEAQLEKSRLLSDRFSAERPKGSFSTLEIQRTEQGDSAMYLCASSSRTGGDDGNTIYFGEGSWLTVV.

This clone was recorded once. J is TRBJ1-4 and V is TRBV7-9; D is unclear. Germline V gives CDR1 SEHNR, CDR2 FQNEAQ (reference sequence). The CDR3 has 14 residues. Between the trimmed V and J ends, which lost 5 bases and 8 bases, there was a span of 15 bases. CDR3 sequence reads: CASSPLTGVEKLFF. Here the CDR3 DNA reads TGTGCCAGCAGCCCCCTTACCGGGGTCGAAAAACTGTTTTTT.

The chain is built from TRBV30 and TRBJ2-3; TRBD1 matches at 9 bases. The germline gives CDR1 GTSNPN, CDR2 SVGIG (reference sequence). J gave up 2 bases and V 5 bases, and 5 bases lay outside the gene matches. CDR3 length: 14 residues. CDR3 protein: CAWARTGATDTQYF. CDR3 DNA: TGTGCCTGGGCTAGGACAGGGGCCACAGATACGCAGTATTTT. Based on the CDR3 plus reference TRBV30 and TRBJ2-3, the full variable domain is SQTIHQWPATLVQPVGSPLSLECTVEGTSNPNLYWYRQAAGRGLQLLFYSVGIGQISSEVPQNLSASRPQDRQFILSSKKLLLSDSGFYLCAWARTGATDTQYFGPGTRLTVL.

The V call is TRBV7-6, the J call TRBJ2-7; a possible D gene is TRBD2 (5 bases). Trimming shortened V by 5 bases and J by 2 bases, and 13 bases separated the two germline ends. The CDR3 length is 14 residues. In germline, CDR1 is SGHVS, CDR2 FNYEAQ. CDR3 in amino acids: CASSPRTGTYEQYF. The CDR3 DNA is TGTGCCAGCAGCCCCCGGACGGGAACCTACGAGCAGTACTTC.

This chain connects TRBV12-3 or TRBV12-4 to TRBJ2-5; D is perhaps TRBD2 (6 bases). The CDR3 sequence is 12 residues long. V shed 5 bases and J shed 4 bases, with 8 bases lying between them. The DNA of the CDR3 is TGTGCCAGCAGTGCGGGACTAGAGACCCAGTACTTC. Encoded protein: CASSAGLETQYF.

The V and J genes are TRBV6-1 and TRBJ2-1; TRBD2 agrees at 7 bases. The CDR3 has 15 amino acids. The germline CDR1 and CDR2 sequences are MNHNS and SASEGT. V lost 2 bases and J lost 6; bases outside the gene matches: 7. The CDR3 loop reads CASSERGASGNEQFF. The CDR3 DNA sequence: TGTGCCAGCAGTGAAAGAGGGGCTAGCGGCAATGAGCAGTTCTTC.

The gene calls are TRBV10-3 and TRBJ2-3, with D possibly being TRBD1 (6 bases). This CDR3 comprises 14 residues. Between the trimmed V and J ends, which lost 9 bases and 5 bases, there was a span of 18 bases. The germline V gene has CDR1 ENHRY and CDR2 SYGVKD. CDR3 loop: CAIKSTRGGDTQYF. CDR3 nucleotide sequence: TGTGCCATTAAGTCGACGCGAGGGGGAGATACGCAGTATTTT.

CDR3 in DNA: TGTGCCAGCAGCCGAGCAGGGAGGCAGTCCGATACGCAGTATTTT. This translates into CASSRAGRQSDTQYF. This sequence joins TRBV5-6 and TRBJ2-3; TRBD2 might be the D (6 bases). From germline, CDR1 is SGHDT and CDR2 YYEEEE. V lost 4 bases and J 6 bases, leaving 18 bases between the germline ends. CDR3 length: 15 amino acids.

This clone was detected once. The chain is built from TRBV5-1 and TRBJ2-7, with 14 nucleotides matching TRBD2. CDR1 and CDR2 from the germline V gene are SGHRS and YFSETQ. V shed 5 bases, J shed 3 bases, and the junction held 7 bases outside the gene matches. This CDR3 spans 16 amino acids. The CDR3 sequence: CASSPGTSGSLYEQYF. The DNA of the CDR3 is TGCGCCAGCAGTCCCGGGACTAGCGGGAGTCTCTACGAGCAGTACTTC.